This T cell receptor beta chain was sequenced in a study of T cells in Graves' hyperthyroidism and ophthalmopathy (dated by TCRdb to the late 2010s). About the investigation overall: Peripheral blood samples were taken at the time of initial diagnosis, prior to any treatment. To identify TCR V-J signatures that set the groups apart, the researchers used a discovery cohort of 100 or so patients, made up of around 42 with Graves' ophthalmopathy and about 60 with stable Graves' hyperthyroidism. Prospective prediction of ophthalmopathy was tested in an independent validation cohort consisting of fewer than 20 hyperthyroidism patients and 15 to 17 patients who later progressed to ophthalmopathy. The roughly 90 discovery patients were divided at random into training and test sets in a 7:3 ratio. In addition, the study compared T-cell repertoires in thyroid tissue and in blood from about 6 Graves' hyperthyroidism patients. Following sampling, methimazole starting at 30 mg daily was given to hyperthyroidism patients, and high-dose intravenous methylprednisolone was given to ophthalmopathy patients. The paper describes TCR Vbeta CDR3 sequencing of more than 120 peripheral blood samples, made up of under 50 ophthalmopathy patients, approximately 76 hyperthyroidism patients and 17 progressor patients. Findings and caveats that apply to the study as a whole: A model built on a 13 V-J signature distinguished ophthalmopathy from stable hyperthyroidism, reaching about 89% sensitivity and around 81% specificity in cross-validation and 80%/75% in testing. Most expanded thyroid clonotypes (frequency above 0.001) were also detected in blood, a finding suggesting that blood repertoires may reflect thyroid immune responses. During validation, the model predicted progression to ophthalmopathy a median of about 6.5 months ahead of onset, with approximately 71% sensitivity and about 72% specificity. No statistical method was used to fix the sample size in advance, and group allocation was not hidden from the investigators.

This clonotype was counted a few times. The antigen this receptor binds is unknown. Base quality data are lacking; no much larger clone is found one base away. In the ophthalmopathy patients, disease was moderately to severely active, with a Clinical Activity Score of 3 or more, a NOSPECS grade of 4 or more, and a duration of less than 3 months. The study excluded patients with uncontrolled infections, other autoimmune diseases, pregnancy or lactation. Clinical symptoms, serum thyroxine and TRAb, thyroid ultrasound, and orbital computed tomography formed the basis for the diagnoses. Ficoll-Paque density gradient centrifugation was used to isolate PBMCs from about 10 ml of fresh peripheral blood. Trizol reagent was used to extract total RNA, and RNA quality was then checked on an Agilent 2100 Bioanalyzer. In the germline V gene, CDR1 corresponds to SGHVS and CDR2 to FQNEAQ. V is shortened by 1 base, J by 9 bases, and the region joining them spans 10 bases. The cysteine opens and the phenylalanine closes a CDR3 of 13 amino acids. Only the CDR3 region is kept as DNA, spanning 39 bases read in frame from base 1.

The TCR beta CDR3 regions were amplified from RNA transcripts. A first-round RT-PCR of the TCR CDR3 used the HTBI primer set with the Qiagen OneStep RT-PCR kit. The libraries were constructed in a second round of multiplex PCR and then size-selected and purified. Sequencing of the libraries was done on an Illumina HiSeq2000 using paired-end 100 bp reads. As for the authors' bioinformatics: SOAPnuke was used to process the raw data, throwing out any read that contained adapters or uncalled bases, had a mean Phred below 15, or lacked an exact constant-primer or identifier match. High-quality paired reads were merged using COPE v1.2.5, and each unique nucleotide sequence was defined as a clonotype. Clonotypes were aligned to IMGT TRBV, TRBD and TRBJ reference segments using MiTCR v1.1. The analysis was restricted to V-J combinations with a frequency above 0.0001, which together covered 99% to 99.2% of the repertoires. The TCS score was defined as F50 (clonal expansion) divided by E x V (chaos), with BLOSUM62-based TCRdist calculated between CDR3 peptides within each V-J. Welch's t-statistics and random forest reduced around 550 V-J features to 10 to 15, which were used in a naive Bayes classifier (R e1071). Using fastp at Q25 and MiXCR, TCRdb reprocessed the public reads and kept productive beta chains. Merged by CDR3 protein, the rows form single entries marked with the most common genes and DNA. TCRdb's processing, not the authors', yielded these V and J calls. Recorded for this sample are some 350,000 distinct CDR3 sequences; 13% to 15% of them occurred a single time. The ten most abundant clones make up roughly a fifth of the sample.

The receptor's source is a woman in her fifties or sixties with Graves' ophthalmopathy. The rearranged chain carries TRBV7-8 and TRBJ2-1, and the D gene may be TRBD1, 6 bases matching. Sequencing was done on a sample of blood. The CDR3 protein is CASSLVQGAEQFF. The nucleotide sequence reads as follows: TGTGCCAGCAGCTTAGTACAGGGCGCTGAGCAGTTCTTC.